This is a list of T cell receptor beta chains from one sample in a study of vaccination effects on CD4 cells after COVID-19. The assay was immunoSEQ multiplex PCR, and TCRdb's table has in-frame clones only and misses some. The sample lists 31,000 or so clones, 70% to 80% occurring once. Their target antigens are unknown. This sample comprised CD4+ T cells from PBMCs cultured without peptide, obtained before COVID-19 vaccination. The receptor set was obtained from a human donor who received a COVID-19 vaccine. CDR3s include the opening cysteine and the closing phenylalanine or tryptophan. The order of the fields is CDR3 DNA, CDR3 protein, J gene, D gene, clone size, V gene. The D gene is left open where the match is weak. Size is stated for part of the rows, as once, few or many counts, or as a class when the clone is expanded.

DNA: TGTGCCTGGAGTGTACGTGGGGATTCACCCCTCCACTTT; CDR3: CAWSVRGDSPLHF; J: TRBJ1-6; D: NA; size: few; V: TRBV30
DNA: TGTGCCAGCAGTAGACAGGGGGGCTCCTACGAGCAGTACTTC; CDR3: CASSRQGGSYEQYF; J: TRBJ2-7; D: TRBD1; size: NA; V: TRBV6-5
DNA: TGTGCCAGCAGTACCGGGACAAGGGGCACTGAAGCTTTCTTT; CDR3: CASSTGTRGTEAFF; J: TRBJ1-1; D: NA; size: few; V: TRBV11-2
DNA: TGTGCCAGCAGCTTAGCAGGGGGGGGACAAGAGACCCAGTACTTC; CDR3: CASSLAGGGQETQYF; J: TRBJ2-5; D: NA; size: NA; V: TRBV5-4
DNA: TGTGCCAGTAGTCAACTACAAGGGTGGACTTTCTTT; CDR3: CASSQLQGWTFF; J: TRBJ1-1; D: NA; size: NA; V: TRBV19
DNA: TGTGCCAGCAGCTTAGCTTTGATAACTTCCTACGAGCAGTACTTC; CDR3: CASSLALITSYEQYF; J: TRBJ2-7; D: NA; size: NA; V: TRBV7-2
DNA: TGTGCCAGCAGCTTAGTCGGAGCGAACACCGGGGAGCTGTTTTTT; CDR3: CASSLVGANTGELFF; J: TRBJ2-2; D: NA; size: NA; V: TRBV7-7
DNA: TGTGCCAGCTCACCCGGACAGGTCTCTGGAAACACCATATATTTT; CDR3: CASSPGQVSGNTIYF; J: TRBJ1-3; D: TRBD1; size: once; V: TRBV18
DNA: TGTGCCAGCAGCCCCGCCTCCGGGACAGGAGAGTACTATGGCTACACCTTC; CDR3: CASSPASGTGEYYGYTF; J: TRBJ1-2; D: TRBD1; size: NA; V: TRBV3-1/TRBV3-2
DNA: TGTGCCAGCAGCTTGGATCCTAACCTCTCCTACGAGCAGTACTTC; CDR3: CASSLDPNLSYEQYF; J: TRBJ2-7; D: NA; size: few; V: TRBV5-4
DNA: TGTGCCAGCAGCAACGGACAGGATACCTATGGCTACACCTTC; CDR3: CASSNGQDTYGYTF; J: TRBJ1-2; D: TRBD1; size: NA; V: TRBV11-2
DNA: TGTGCCAGCAGTTACTCATCTAGCGGGGGGGACAATGAGCAGTTCTTC; CDR3: CASSYSSSGGDNEQFF; J: TRBJ2-1; D: TRBD2; size: few; V: TRBV6-5
DNA: TGTGCCACCAGCAGAGGAGGGATTGTGGACGAGCAGTACTTC; CDR3: CATSRGGIVDEQYF; J: TRBJ2-7; D: NA; size: NA; V: TRBV15
DNA: TGTGCCAGCTCACGACAGGGGTCGCAAAGGGATAGCAATCAGCCCCAGCATTTT; CDR3: CASSRQGSQRDSNQPQHF; J: TRBJ1-5; D: TRBD1; size: NA; V: TRBV18
DNA: TGTGCCAGCAGCTTAGCCGGAGGTGGCTCTGGAAACACCATATATTTT; CDR3: CASSLAGGGSGNTIYF; J: TRBJ1-3; D: NA; size: few; V: TRBV7-9
DNA: TGTGCCAGTAGTTCCCTCCAGGGTAGCACAGATACGCAGTATTTT; CDR3: CASSSLQGSTDTQYF; J: TRBJ2-3; D: NA; size: NA; V: TRBV19
DNA: TGTGCCAGCAGTGAGAGGTGGACCGGGGAGCTGTTTTTT; CDR3: CASSERWTGELFF; J: TRBJ2-2; D: NA; size: few; V: TRBV2
DNA: TGTGCCAGCAGCACCTCAGGGGGGAACACTGAAGCTTTCTTT; CDR3: CASSTSGGNTEAFF; J: TRBJ1-1; D: TRBD1; size: NA; V: TRBV6-2/TRBV6-3
DNA: TGTGCCAGCTCACCGTCGGCGGCGGGAGCACAAGAGACCCAGTACTTC; CDR3: CASSPSAAGAQETQYF; J: TRBJ2-5; D: TRBD2; size: NA; V: TRBV18
DNA: TGTGCCAGCAGTTACTCGGTACAGGGATATGGCTACACCTTC; CDR3: CASSYSVQGYGYTF; J: TRBJ1-2; D: NA; size: NA; V: TRBV6-5
DNA: TGCAGCGTAGAAGACAGGACCCGACTTAGCACAGATACGCAGTATTTT; CDR3: CSVEDRTRLSTDTQYF; J: TRBJ2-3; D: NA; size: once; V: TRBV29-1
DNA: TGCAGCGTTGCAGTCCCGCCCCAGCAGTTCTTC; CDR3: CSVAVPPQQFF; J: TRBJ2-1; D: NA; size: NA; V: TRBV29-1
DNA: TGCGCCAGCAGCTTGGCCACGGACAGGGGTAGTTCCTACGAGCAGTACTTC; CDR3: CASSLATDRGSSYEQYF; J: TRBJ2-7; D: TRBD1; size: NA; V: TRBV5-1
DNA: TGTGCCAGCAGTTTAATCCCCCCTGGGGCCAACGTCCTGACTTTC; CDR3: CASSLIPPGANVLTF; J: TRBJ2-6; D: NA; size: NA; V: TRBV27
DNA: TGTGCCAGCAGCTTGGGCGGGAGTGGCGGGGAGCTGTTTTTT; CDR3: CASSLGGSGGELFF; J: TRBJ2-2; D: TRBD2; size: NA; V: TRBV5-4
DNA: TGTGCCAGCAGCCCGGGGGAAAACTATGGCTACACCTTC; CDR3: CASSPGENYGYTF; J: TRBJ1-2; D: NA; size: NA; V: TRBV2
DNA: TGTGCCAGCAGCCTCGACAGTCTCTCTGGAAACACCATATATTTT; CDR3: CASSLDSLSGNTIYF; J: TRBJ1-3; D: NA; size: NA; V: TRBV5-4
DNA: TGTGCCAGCAGTTTAGAGGGGGGCTCCTATAATTCACCCCTCCACTTT; CDR3: CASSLEGGSYNSPLHF; J: TRBJ1-6; D: NA; size: NA; V: TRBV27
DNA: TGTGCCAGCAGTGGGGGGAGTAATTCACCCCTCCACTTT; CDR3: CASSGGSNSPLHF; J: TRBJ1-6; D: NA; size: few; V: TRBV7-9
DNA: TGTGCCAGCAGTGATGTTGCAGGCTCACCCCTCCACTTT; CDR3: CASSDVAGSPLHF; J: TRBJ1-6; D: NA; size: medium-sized; V: TRBV6-1
DNA: TGTGCCAGCAGCAAATGGACAGGGAGCACAGATACGCAGTATTTT; CDR3: CASSKWTGSTDTQYF; J: TRBJ2-3; D: TRBD1; size: NA; V: TRBV6-5
DNA: TGCGCCAGCCGAGCTTTGGTAGCGGGAGCAGATACGCAGTATTTT; CDR3: CASRALVAGADTQYF; J: TRBJ2-3; D: TRBD2; size: NA; V: TRBV5-1
DNA: TGTGCCAGCAGTTTATTAGGACAGGGGCGTAGGAACACTGAAGCTTTCTTT; CDR3: CASSLLGQGRRNTEAFF; J: TRBJ1-1; D: TRBD1; size: NA; V: TRBV27
DNA: TGCGCCAGCAGCCAAACTAGCGGGAGTACCGGGGAGCTGTTTTTT; CDR3: CASSQTSGSTGELFF; J: TRBJ2-2; D: TRBD2; size: NA; V: TRBV4-1
DNA: TGTGCCAGCAGTTCGGGGGGCCCCTACGAGCAGTACTTC; CDR3: CASSSGGPYEQYF; J: TRBJ2-7; D: NA; size: NA; V: TRBV27
DNA: TGTGCCAGCAGTTTGCAGGGGGCCTACGAGCAGTACTTC; CDR3: CASSLQGAYEQYF; J: TRBJ2-7; D: TRBD1; size: NA; V: TRBV27
DNA: TGTGCCAGCAGTTACCAGGGGGGGTGGGAGACCCAGTACTTC; CDR3: CASSYQGGWETQYF; J: TRBJ2-5; D: NA; size: NA; V: TRBV6-5
DNA: TGTGCCAGCAGTCCCCGGGGAGCGGGAAACACCATATATTTT; CDR3: CASSPRGAGNTIYF; J: TRBJ1-3; D: NA; size: NA; V: TRBV27
DNA: TGTGCCAGCAGCCATGTAGCCGGGACTAGCGGGGGGTACAATGAGCAGTTCTTC; CDR3: CASSHVAGTSGGYNEQFF; J: TRBJ2-1; D: TRBD2; size: NA; V: TRBV3-1/TRBV3-2
DNA: TGTGCCAGCAGCTTCTTTTTCCAGGGAAGGACAGATACGCAGTATTTT; CDR3: CASSFFFQGRTDTQYF; J: TRBJ2-3; D: NA; size: NA; V: TRBV5-6
DNA: TGTGCCATCAGTGCTGGCATGAACACTGAAGCTTTCTTT; CDR3: CAISAGMNTEAFF; J: TRBJ1-1; D: NA; size: NA; V: TRBV10-3
DNA: TGTGCCAGCAGTGAATTAGGGTTAACTAATGAAAAACTGTTTTTT; CDR3: CASSELGLTNEKLFF; J: TRBJ1-4; D: NA; size: NA; V: TRBV6-1
DNA: TGTGCCAGTAGCATAAGGGCGGGCCAGTACAATGAGCAGTTCTTC; CDR3: CASSIRAGQYNEQFF; J: TRBJ2-1; D: NA; size: few; V: TRBV19
DNA: TGTGCCAGCAGTTACCCCAGGACAGTCGACTATGGCTACACCTTC; CDR3: CASSYPRTVDYGYTF; J: TRBJ1-2; D: NA; size: once; V: TRBV6-5
DNA: TGCGCCAGCAGCCTGAATGGGGGGAATCAGCCCCAGCATTTT; CDR3: CASSLNGGNQPQHF; J: TRBJ1-5; D: NA; size: NA; V: TRBV5-1
DNA: TGTGCCAGCAGCCAAGATTTGCGCCGAGAGTACGAGCAGTACTTC; CDR3: CASSQDLRREYEQYF; J: TRBJ2-7; D: NA; size: few; V: TRBV4-2
DNA: TGTGCCATCAACAGCGGGTCGAGTAGGGCAGATACGCAGTATTTT; CDR3: CAINSGSSRADTQYF; J: TRBJ2-3; D: NA; size: NA; V: TRBV30
DNA: TGTGCCAGCAGCTTAGTAAGGCAGCCTTATTCACCCCTCCACTTT; CDR3: CASSLVRQPYSPLHF; J: TRBJ1-6; D: NA; size: NA; V: TRBV11-3
DNA: TGTGCCAGCAGTCTACGCCCGGACAGGGGTTCGGGTCAGCCCCAGCATTTT; CDR3: CASSLRPDRGSGQPQHF; J: TRBJ1-5; D: TRBD1; size: NA; V: TRBV6-6
DNA: TGTGCCAGCAGTTTAGTCTGGACCTATGAGCAGTTCTTC; CDR3: CASSLVWTYEQFF; J: TRBJ2-1; D: NA; size: NA; V: TRBV12-3/TRBV12-4
DNA: TGTGCCAGCAGCCCTACTAGCGGGAGCACCGGGGAGCTGTTTTTT; CDR3: CASSPTSGSTGELFF; J: TRBJ2-2; D: TRBD2; size: NA; V: TRBV6-4
DNA: TGTGCCAGCAGCTGGGGGGGGAGATTGGGATCCTACGAGCAGTACTTC; CDR3: CASSWGGRLGSYEQYF; J: TRBJ2-7; D: TRBD2; size: NA; V: TRBV5-4